The 11 T cell receptor beta chains below come from one sample, sequenced in a study of blood T cell repertoires in COVID-19. Repertoires were generated with immunoSEQ multiplex PCR, while TCRdb's copy carries only in-frame clones and drops some. The table has tens of thousands of clones, approximately 84% seen once. The sequenced sample consisted of peripheral blood. The receptors here all came from a man in his 70s with active COVID-19.

The gene calls are TRBV5-1 and TRBJ2-3; D unresolved. CDR1 and CDR2 from the germline V gene are SGHRS and YFSETQ. Trimming stripped 2 bases from V and 1 base from J, with 23 bases between. CDR3 length equals 19 residues. This CDR3 is CASSFSPLLGLHGTDTQYF. DNA for the CDR3: TGCGCCAGCAGCTTTTCTCCCCTTTTGGGCCTCCATGGCACAGATACGCAGTATTTT. The full variable domain, completed using reference TRBV5-1 and TRBJ2-3, is KAGVTQTPRYLIKTRGQQVTLSCSPISGHRSVSWYQQTPGQGLQFLFEYFSETQRNKGNFPGRFSGRQFSNSRSEMNVSTLELGDSALYLCASSFSPLLGLHGTDTQYFGPGTRLTVL.

This clone was detected a few times. The rearrangement uses TRBV5-1 and TRBJ2-1, with 9 bases matching TRBD2. V shed 0 bases, J shed 7 bases, and the junction held 8 bases outside the gene matches. This CDR3 is built from 16 residues. CDR1 is SGHRS and CDR2 is YFSETQ in the germline V gene. The CDR3 sequence: CASSLGWTSVSNEQFF. The DNA of the CDR3 is TGCGCCAGCAGCTTGGGATGGACTAGCGTATCTAATGAGCAGTTCTTC.

The chain has TRBV10-3 and TRBJ1-2; 9 nucleotides agree with TRBD1. The CDR3 covers 16 residues. Germline loops: CDR1 ENHRY, CDR2 SYGVKD. Trimming at V came to 0 bases and at J to 8 bases, leaving 10 bases not matched to a gene. The CDR3 sequence: CAISESRQGGASGYTF. DNA of the CDR3: TGTGCCATCAGTGAGTCTAGACAGGGGGGAGCCTCCGGCTACACCTTC.

This chain uses TRBV3-1 (or the pseudogene TRBV3-2) with TRBJ2-7, with TRBD1 identical over 10 bases. Germline V gene sequence: CDR1 LGHDT, CDR2 YNNKEL (reference sequence). Unmatched junction bases numbered 6, after V lost 2 bases and J lost 5 bases. This CDR3 has 15 residues. CDR3 coding DNA: TGTGCCAGCAGCCAATCACCGGGACAGGGGAACGAGCAGTACTTC. Translated: CASSQSPGQGNEQYF.

The chain links TRBV2 to TRBJ2-3; D possibly corresponds to TRBD2 (6 bases). Germline V lookup: CDR1 SNHLY, CDR2 FYNNEI. The CDR3 extends over 14 amino acids. V lost 5 bases and J 2 bases, leaving 11 bases between the germline ends. In nucleotides, the CDR3 is TGTGCCAGCAGTCGTATAGCGGTCACAGATACGCAGTATTTT. Translation gives CASSRIAVTDTQYF.

This rearrangement joins TRBV30 to TRBJ1-2; D is uncertain. V lost 3 bases, J lost 2 bases, and 10 bases lay in between. The CDR3 extends over 13 amino acids. Germline V CDR1 and CDR2: GTSNPN, SVGIG (reference sequence). CDR3 coding DNA: TGTGCCTGGAGGCGGGGAGACAACTATGGCTACACCTTC. Protein product: CAWRRGDNYGYTF. The whole variable domain, filled in from reference TRBV30 and TRBJ1-2, reads SQTIHQWPATLVQPVGSPLSLECTVEGTSNPNLYWYRQAAGRGLQLLFYSVGIGQISSEVPQNLSASRPQDRQFILSSKKLLLSDSGFYLCAWRRGDNYGYTFGSGTRLTVV.

The chain links TRBV15 to TRBJ2-7; TRBD1 matches at 8 bases. Per germline, CDR1 LNHNV and CDR2 YYDKDF (reference sequence). The J segment lost 2 bases and the V segment lost 0 bases, leaving 0 bases of the junction unmatched. The CDR3 has 14 amino acids. CDR3 sequence: CATSRETGAYEQYF. CDR3 nucleotide sequence: TGTGCCACCAGCAGAGAGACAGGGGCCTACGAGCAGTACTTC.

The chain employs TRBV19 and TRBJ1-5; tentative D call: TRBD1 (5 bases). V lost 8 bases and J 6 bases, leaving 20 bases between the germline ends. This CDR3 region has 15 residues. The V gene's germline CDR1 is LNHDA and CDR2 SQIVND (reference sequence). This chain's CDR3 is CASQPEGFLGQPQHF. CDR3 bases: TGTGCCAGTCAGCCGGAGGGGTTTTTGGGTCAGCCCCAGCATTTT.

This sequence joins TRBV27 and TRBJ1-6; weak D call: TRBD1 (5 bases). CDR1 is MNHEY and CDR2 is SMNVEV in the germline V gene (reference sequence). This CDR3 has 15 amino acids. Trimming stripped 0 bases from V and 10 bases from J, with 13 bases between. CDR3 nucleotide sequence: TGTGCCAGCAGTTTATCGGGGGGGTCGAGGTCACCCCTCCACTTT. Translation gives CASSLSGGSRSPLHF.

The rearrangement uses TRBV7-9 and TRBJ1-1; 7 nucleotides agree with TRBD1. This CDR3 is built from 15 residues. V was pared by 5 bases and J by 1 base, with 7 bases of the junction left unmatched. The germline V gene has CDR1 SEHNR and CDR2 FQNEAQ (reference sequence). DNA of the CDR3: TGTGCCAGCAGCCGGCCGGGACAGAGGAACACTGAAGCTTTCTTT. The encoded protein is CASSRPGQRNTEAFF.

The chain is built from TRBV2 and TRBJ1-5; D is possibly TRBD1 (6 bases). Trimming removed 5 bases at V and 2 bases at J, with 10 bases between. Germline V gene lookup returns CDR1 SNHLY and CDR2 FYNNEI. CDR3 size: 14 residues. The CDR3 region has the DNA TGTGCCAGCAGTAACAGGGTAGGCAATCAGCCCCAGCATTTT. This translates into CASSNRVGNQPQHF.